The T cell receptor beta chain described here comes from a study of control samples from healthy donors and cancer patients. Here immunoSEQ multiplex PCR was the method, and the copy in TCRdb shows in-frame clones only, minus some. The sample holds 90,000 to 140,000 clones, about 80% seen once. Germline CDR1 reads MNHEY; CDR2 reads SVGEGT. This CDR3 comprises 13 residues. V was clipped by 6 bases and J by 3 bases, with 11 bases between them. This clone occurred once. The sequence was collected from a woman in her forties or fifties in good health. The chain has TRBV6-2 or TRBV6-3 and TRBJ1-2; no definite D call. The sample consisted of blood. This chain's CDR3 is CASSRGDYYGYTF. DNA of the CDR3: TGTGCCAGCAGCCGAGGCGATTACTATGGCTACACCTTC.